These 2 T cell receptor beta chains originate from one sample sequenced in a study of control samples from healthy donors and cancer patients. TCRdb's table, derived via immunoSEQ multiplex PCR, lists solely in-frame clones and lacks some. The repertoire consists of 84,000 or so clones, with about nine tenths occurring once and the leading ten covering 15% to 20%. Sequencing input: blood. These TCRs come from a man aged 45 to 65 in good health.

The chain couples TRBV24-1 to TRBJ2-5; D may correspond to TRBD1 or TRBD2 (7 bases each). This CDR3 contains 18 residues. Trimming removed 2 bases from V and 4 bases from J, with 22 bases in between. Germline V gene sequence: CDR1 KGHDR, CDR2 SFDVKD. This CDR3 is CATSDSVARGGGGETQYF. For the CDR3, the DNA is TGTGCCACCAGTGATTCAGTGGCAAGAGGGGGCGGGGGAGAGACCCAGTACTTC.

V and J are TRBV3-1 (or the pseudogene TRBV3-2) and TRBJ2-1, with no clear D. This CDR3 comprises 18 residues. V was shortened by 1 base and J by 7 bases, with 23 bases between the two germline ends. CDR1 LGHDT and CDR2 YNNKEL come from the germline V gene (reference sequence). Here the CDR3 DNA reads TGTGCCAGCAGCCAAGGGGGTGGGGAATGTAGGGTGTGGAATGAGCAGTTCTTC. It codes for CASSQGGGECRVWNEQFF.